This record looks at one TCR beta chain sequence and its context. Antigen specificity is unknown. This sample also contains other DNA sequences that code for the same CDR3. This sample was included in a study of cytomegalovirus exposure and HLA in healthy donors. Study conclusions and caveats: It was 150 or so TCR beta chains that were listed as cytomegalovirus-associated.

The donors gave bone marrow, and they were healthy. It was with 60 Vbeta and 13 Jbeta primers that the PCR ran. The method was immunoSEQ multiplex PCR; TCRdb's version includes in-frame clones alone and lacks a portion of them. This table holds 150,000 to 250,000 clones, 82% found once. Losses at the gene ends were 0 bases for V and 5 bases for J; bases not matched to a gene: 13. The germline V gene has CDR1 SGDLS and CDR2 YYNGEE. CDR3 size: 18 residues. Sequencing was done on a sample of PBMCs. This chain uses TRBV9 with TRBJ2-1; 8 positions agree with TRBD2. This sequence originates from a boy under 10 years old in good health and CMV-seronegative. The CDR3 loop reads CASSVGGGWTSLNNEQFF. CDR3 DNA: TGTGCCAGCAGCGTAGGAGGGGGGTGGACTAGCCTGAACAATGAGCAGTTCTTC.